This TCR beta chain was profiled in a study of blood T cell repertoires in COVID-19. Across the study: COVID-19 samples from acute and convalescent phases originated in the United States, Italy and Spain. T cells, B-cell-depleted T cells, or PBMCs provided the cDNA or gDNA that served as material.

Per the study methods: Nucleated cell counts were estimated from reference gene primer amplification. Only in-frame clones appear in the TCRdb table, and some are missing; sequencing was by immunoSEQ multiplex PCR. V, J and clone size were drawn from that table, and D and trimming were deduced from the DNA. The data show over 300,000 clones, approximately 85% seen once. This clone has just a few counts. Germline V gene sequence: CDR1 MNHNS, CDR2 SASEGT. This CDR3 has 17 residues. V was pared by 4 bases and J by 0 bases, with 13 bases between. The receptor was isolated from a human donor in a cohort sampled during active COVID-19. The chain is built from TRBV6-1 and TRBJ1-6; D gene ambiguous. Material for sequencing was peripheral blood. The CDR3 DNA is TGTGCCAGCAGTGTTACGACTGCGATCTCCTATAATTCACCCCTCCACTTT. Amino acids: CASSVTTAISYNSPLHF.